This T cell receptor (beta chain) is from a study of cytotoxic CD8 clonotypes in ibrutinib-treated CLL. This clone was counted once. The antigen remains undetermined. Clones were read by immunoSEQ multiplex PCR, and TCRdb kept only the in-frame ones, dropping some. The top ten hold 2.5% to 3.5% of the sample, which has under 150,000 clones, approximately 80% seen once. With 5 bases removed from V and 4 bases from J, the gap between germline ends came to 15 bases. The CDR3 runs 14 residues. The germline CDR1 and CDR2 sequences are SGHRS and YFSETQ. Study-level findings and limits: Before falling back toward baseline at progression, clonality had risen at the time of ibrutinib response.

Sequenced here: PBMCs, sampled after 24 months of ibrutinib treatment. The origin of this receptor is a human donor with chronic lymphocytic leukemia. The chain recombines TRBV5-1 with TRBJ1-2; D is ambiguous. Here the CDR3 reads CASSSREFVYGYTF. CDR3 bases: TGCGCCAGCAGTAGTAGGGAATTCGTCTATGGCTACACCTTC.